The clone carrying this TCR beta chain was recorded only once. Its antigen is unidentified. V was pared by 3 bases and J by 4 bases, with 11 bases between. Germline CDR1 is DFQATT and CDR2 is SNEGSKA (reference sequence). There are 13 residues in the CDR3. This record comes from a study of T cell responses to AZD1222 COVID-19 vaccine. Study-level results: The study found Spike-specific TCR breadth and depth rose after two AZD1222 doses.

The assay was immunoSEQ multiplex PCR, and TCRdb's table has in-frame clones only and misses some. The table has some 130,000 clones, about nine tenths seen once. The chain joins TRBV20-1 to TRBJ2-3; D unresolved. The TCR originated in an adult in good health. Sequencing used peripheral blood, obtained on day 0 of AZD1222 vaccination. The DNA for the CDR3 is TGCAGTGCTAGTGGCGCGGTCTCAGATACGCAGTATTTT. It translates to CSASGAVSDTQYF.